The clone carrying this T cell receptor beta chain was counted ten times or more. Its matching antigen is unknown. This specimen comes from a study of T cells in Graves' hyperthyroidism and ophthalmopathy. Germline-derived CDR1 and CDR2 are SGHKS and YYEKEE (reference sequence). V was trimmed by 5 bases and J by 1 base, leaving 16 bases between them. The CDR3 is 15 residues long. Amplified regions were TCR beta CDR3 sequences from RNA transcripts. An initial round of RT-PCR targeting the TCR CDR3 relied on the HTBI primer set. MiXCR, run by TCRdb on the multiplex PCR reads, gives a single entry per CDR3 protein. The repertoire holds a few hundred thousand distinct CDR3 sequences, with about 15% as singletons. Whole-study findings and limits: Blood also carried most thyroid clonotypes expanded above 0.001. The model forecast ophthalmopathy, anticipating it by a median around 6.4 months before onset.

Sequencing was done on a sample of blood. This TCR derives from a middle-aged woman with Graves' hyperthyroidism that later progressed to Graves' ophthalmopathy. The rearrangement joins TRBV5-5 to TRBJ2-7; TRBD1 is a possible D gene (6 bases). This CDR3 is CASSSTGMFSYEQYF. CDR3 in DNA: TGTGCCAGCAGTTCCACAGGGATGTTTTCCTACGAGCAGTACTTC.